The clone carrying this TCR beta chain has just a few counts. With iRepertoire HTBI primers and Arm-PCR of CDR3 regions, TCR beta libraries were built. Each CDR3 protein gets one entry after TCRdb re-called the multiplex PCR reads with MiXCR. The table includes approximately 690,000 distinct CDR3 sequences, around 30% detected once. The sample originates from a study of regulatory T cells in long-lasting Graves disease. Time point given: persistent/refractory GD, antithyroid drugs over 5 years with positive TRAb. Scientists built the TCR library using RNA that was extracted from PBMCs. The germline gives CDR1 LNHDA, CDR2 SQIVND (reference sequence). CDR3 length: 13 residues. V shed 0 bases and J shed 6 bases, with 6 bases lying between them.

The input for sequencing was peripheral blood mononuclear cells (PBMCs), taken when the disease was refractory, from a patient treated with antithyroid drugs. The chain links TRBV19 to TRBJ1-5, with D possibly TRBD1 on 6 matching bases. The clonotype originates from a female donor with Graves disease. The CDR3, as DNA: TGTGCCAGTAGTATAGACAGGGGTCAGCCCCAGCATTTT. Translating gives CASSIDRGQPQHF.